Sequencing of this T cell receptor beta chain was carried out in a study of T cell responses to AZD1222 COVID-19 vaccine. Study overall: Pooled samples include second doses given at about 4 or 12 weeks.

The CDR3 length is 12 residues. The ends lost 2 bases at V and 8 bases at J; junction bases unmatched: 2. In its sample, this clone was seen a few times. What it binds is not known. Distinct nucleotide sequences in the sample also encode this CDR3. Points from the study as a whole: Unmutated variant regions are reportedly the target of nearly half of TCRs that are spike-specific. Researchers took repertoire samples only after the peak T cell response had come. Donor demographics were predominantly white British with a female majority; clonal diversity may be underestimated.

TCRdb's copy holds only in-frame clones and misses some; the assay was immunoSEQ multiplex PCR. The sample shows over 150,000 clones, about nine tenths of them seen only once. The receptor's source is an adult in good health. The V gene is TRBV12-3 or TRBV12-4, the J gene TRBJ1-2; 7 nucleotides agree with TRBD1. The material sequenced was peripheral blood, taken on day 0 of AZD1222 vaccination. The CDR3 region is CASSLTGVGYTF. The CDR3 nucleotides read TGTGCCAGCAGTTTAACAGGGGTCGGCTACACCTTC.